Following are 8 T cell receptor beta chains from one sample sequenced in a study of blood T cell repertoires in COVID-19. Some clones are missing from TCRdb's copy, which holds only in-frame ones; the method was immunoSEQ multiplex PCR. Of 250,000 to 350,000 clones listed, 80% to 90% are singletons. Sequenced sample: PBMCs or T cells enriched from blood (not recorded which). Source of these receptors: a young woman who had recovered from COVID-19.

This clone was seen a single time. V gene TRBV4-1 combines with J gene TRBJ1-5, with D hard to call. CDR3 length: 15 residues. V gave up 3 bases and J gave up 3 bases, with 12 bases separating them. CDR1 and CDR2 from the germline V gene are MGHRA and YSYEKL. The CDR3 loop reads CASSHPLDNNQPQHF. CDR3 coding DNA: TGCGCCAGCAGCCACCCCCTCGACAACAATCAGCCCCAGCATTTT.

V is TRBV15 and J is TRBJ2-3; 15 nucleotides agree with TRBD2. This CDR3 contains 18 residues. The J segment lost 2 bases and the V segment lost 1 base, leaving 4 bases of the junction unmatched. CDR1 is LNHNV and CDR2 is YYDKDF in the germline V gene (reference sequence). The CDR3 sequence is CATSRGGLAGGYTDTQYF. The CDR3 DNA sequence: TGTGCCACCAGCAGAGGGGGACTAGCGGGGGGATACACAGATACGCAGTATTTT.

The chain couples TRBV28 to TRBJ1-6; 7 bases are a match to TRBD1. There are 17 residues in the CDR3. The germline V gene has CDR1 MDHEN and CDR2 SYDVKM. Germline trimming cut 3 bases from V and 4 bases from J; bases unmatched to any gene: 9. The CDR3 loop is CASSFTTGSSYNSPLHF. The CDR3 coding sequence is TGTGCCAGCAGTTTTACGACAGGGTCCTCTTATAATTCACCCCTCCACTTT.

The chain uses TRBV28 and TRBJ2-1, with a weak D call TRBD2 (6 bases). Germline V CDR1 and CDR2: MDHEN, SYDVKM. V was clipped by 3 bases and J by 10 bases, with 16 bases between them. The CDR3 has 14 residues. The CDR3 DNA reads as TGTGCCAGCAGTTTTCTCAAGGAGGGAGACGAGCAGTTCTTC. Encoded protein: CASSFLKEGDEQFF.

In this sample, this clone turned up a few times. The rearrangement joins TRBV2 to TRBJ1-6, with TRBD1 as a possible D gene (5 bases). Deletions cut 3 bases from V and 0 bases from J, with 9 bases between. Germline CDR1 SNHLY, CDR2 FYNNEI. The CDR3 totals 16 residues. The CDR3 nucleotides are TGTGCCAGCAGTGACAGGGCTAGCTCCTATAATTCACCCCTCCACTTT. It codes for CASSDRASSYNSPLHF.

Only one count was recorded for this clone. V usage is TRBV9 and J usage is TRBJ2-1; TRBD1 matches at 7 bases. The CDR3 has 14 amino acids. The germline gives CDR1 SGDLS, CDR2 YYNGEE. V lost 1 base and J lost 10; bases outside the gene matches: 8. Here the CDR3 DNA reads TGTGCCAGCAGCGTATCGGGACAGTGGACGGAGCAGTTCTTC. It specifies CASSVSGQWTEQFF. The variable domain in full, with the rest retrieved from reference TRBV9 and TRBJ2-1, is DSGVTQTPKHLITATGQRVTLRCSPRSGDLSVYWYQQSLDQGLQFLIQYYNGEERAKGNILERFSAQQFPDLHSELNLSSLELGDSALYFCASSVSGQWTEQFFGPGTRLTVL.

This clone was observed a single time. CDR3 protein: CASSDSGNEQFF. CDR3 coding DNA: TGTGCCAGCAGCGATAGCGGCAATGAGCAGTTCTTC. V gene TRBV4-2 combines with J gene TRBJ2-1; D is perhaps TRBD2 (6 bases). The CDR3 covers 12 residues. The V end was cut by 5 bases, the J end by 6 bases, with 8 bases between. Germline lookup yields CDR1 LGHNA and CDR2 YNFKEQ.

The chain has TRBV3-1 (or the pseudogene TRBV3-2) and TRBJ1-2; 8 nucleotides align to TRBD1. Germline-derived CDR1 and CDR2 are LGHDT and YNNKEL (reference sequence). V lost 1 base, J lost 6 bases, and 7 bases stayed unmatched. This CDR3 comprises 15 residues. The CDR3 DNA reads as TGTGCCAGCAGCCAAGTGGGGACAGGCAATCATGGCTACACCTTC. Amino acids: CASSQVGTGNHGYTF.